These T cell receptor beta chains were read from a single sample in a study of T-cell reconstitution after alpha-beta-depleted transplantation in children. TCRdb reanalysed the PCR reads using MiXCR and keeps one entry per CDR3 protein. The table includes fewer than 85,000 distinct CDR3 sequences, less than 15% detected once. The source material was PBMCs, mostly from graft donor cells, sampled 180 days after TCRalphabeta/CD19-depleted stem cell transplant. The receptors were sampled from a male patient between 2 and 10 years old who had a stem cell transplant for acute lymphoblastic leukemia, so the T cells may come from the graft donor. Both conserved end residues are part of each CDR3. Each record gives: D gene, clone size, V gene, J gene, CDR3 length, CDR3 protein, CDR3 DNA. D genes are given only for firm matches. Size is stated for part of the rows, as once, few or many counts, or as a class when the clone is expanded.

D: -; size: few; V: TRBV12-3/TRBV12-4; J: TRBJ2-1; length: 16; CDR3: CASSLSGRNGYNEQFF; DNA: TGTGCCAGCAGTTTATCGGGACGAAACGGATACAATGAGCAGTTCTTC
D: -; size: -; V: TRBV28; J: TRBJ2-4; length: 13; CDR3: CASSPTVKNIQYF; DNA: TGTGCCAGCAGTCCGACAGTCAAAAACATTCAGTACTTC
D: TRBD2; size: -; V: TRBV12-3/TRBV12-4; J: TRBJ2-3; length: 17; CDR3: CASSPREPSGSTDTQYF; DNA: TGTGCCAGCAGTCCCCGCGAGCCTAGCGGGAGCACAGATACGCAGTATTTT
D: -; size: -; V: TRBV7-3; J: TRBJ2-3; length: 18; CDR3: CASSHVRLWGSRTDTQYF; DNA: TGTGCCAGCAGCCACGTGAGGCTTTGGGGGAGCCGCACAGATACGCAGTATTTT
D: -; size: few; V: TRBV7-3; J: TRBJ2-3; length: 13; CDR3: CASSPAFSKTQYF; DNA: TGTGCCAGCAGCCCGGCATTTTCCAAGACGCAGTATTTT
D: -; size: few; V: TRBV24-1; J: TRBJ1-5; length: 14; CDR3: CATPGSGEDQPQHF; DNA: TGTGCCACCCCGGGGTCGGGGGAGGATCAGCCCCAGCATTTT
D: -; size: -; V: TRBV29-1; J: TRBJ2-6; length: 15; CDR3: CSVYGESSGANVLTF; DNA: TGCAGCGTGTACGGGGAAAGCTCTGGGGCCAACGTCCTGACTTTC
D: -; size: few; V: TRBV5-1; J: TRBJ2-3; length: 15; CDR3: CASSTWTASTDTQYF; DNA: TGCGCCAGCAGCACGTGGACAGCTAGCACAGATACGCAGTATTTT
D: TRBD1; size: few; V: TRBV20-1; J: TRBJ2-1; length: 14; CDR3: CSAWDRGTYNEQFF; DNA: TGCAGTGCTTGGGACAGGGGGACCTACAATGAGCAGTTCTTC
D: -; size: few; V: TRBV11-1; J: TRBJ1-2; length: 20; CDR3: CASSLRIGAEGLITNYGYTF; DNA: TGTGCCAGCAGCTTAAGGATAGGAGCGGAGGGGCTAATTACTAACTATGGCTACACCTTC
D: -; size: -; V: TRBV20-1; J: TRBJ2-5; length: 12; CDR3: CSARGLVKTQYF; DNA: TGCAGTGCTAGAGGGTTGGTTAAGACCCAGTACTTC
D: -; size: few; V: TRBV6-2/TRBV6-3; J: TRBJ2-2; length: 13; CDR3: CASIPRGTGELFF; DNA: TGTGCCAGCATTCCCAGAGGCACCGGGGAGCTGTTTTTT
D: TRBD1; size: few; V: TRBV29-1; J: TRBJ2-3; length: 12; CDR3: CSEGQGTDTQYF; DNA: TGCAGCGAAGGACAGGGGACAGATACGCAGTATTTT
D: TRBD2; size: few; V: TRBV3-1; J: TRBJ2-7; length: 14; CDR3: CASSPLAGGSEQYF; DNA: TGTGCCAGCAGTCCTCTAGCGGGTGGATCCGAGCAGTACTTC
D: TRBD1; size: -; V: TRBV28; J: TRBJ1-5; length: 13; CDR3: CASRDRGRQPQHF; DNA: TGTGCCAGCAGGGACAGGGGGCGTCAGCCCCAGCATTTT
D: -; size: few; V: TRBV27; J: TRBJ2-7; length: 13; CDR3: CASSFGQSYEQYF; DNA: TGTGCCAGCAGTTTCGGACAGTCCTACGAGCAGTACTTC
D: -; size: -; V: TRBV27; J: TRBJ1-1; length: 15; CDR3: CASSLSGRGNTEAFF; DNA: TGTGCCAGCAGTTTATCGGGACGGGGGAACACTGAAGCTTTCTTT
D: -; size: few; V: TRBV7-2; J: TRBJ2-5; length: 16; CDR3: CASSPPGRGSLETQYF; DNA: TGTGCCAGCAGCCCGCCCGGCAGGGGAAGTTTAGAGACCCAGTACTTC
D: TRBD1; size: many; V: TRBV10-3; J: TRBJ2-5; length: 13; CDR3: CAIGTGVQETQYF; DNA: TGTGCCATCGGGACAGGGGTTCAAGAGACCCAGTACTTC
D: -; size: few; V: TRBV7-2; J: TRBJ1-3; length: 16; CDR3: CASSSSFLILGNTIYF; DNA: TGTGCCAGCAGCTCCTCCTTCCTCATACTTGGAAACACCATATATTTT
D: TRBD2; size: many; V: TRBV7-3; J: TRBJ2-7; length: 15; CDR3: CASSVLGLAGDEQYF; DNA: TGTGCCAGCAGTGTTCTGGGACTAGCGGGAGACGAGCAGTACTTC
D: -; size: -; V: TRBV18; J: TRBJ1-2; length: 17; CDR3: CASSPTTRPGANYGYTF; DNA: TGTGCCAGCTCACCGACTACCCGCCCAGGGGCTAACTATGGCTACACCTTC
D: TRBD1; size: few; V: TRBV3-1; J: TRBJ2-7; length: 15; CDR3: CASSRARDRGHEQYF; DNA: TGTGCCAGCAGCCGAGCCCGGGACAGGGGACACGAGCAGTACTTC
D: TRBD1; size: few; V: TRBV7-2; J: TRBJ1-5; length: 13; CDR3: CASSLSRDRDQHF; DNA: TGTGCCAGCAGCTTATCCCGGGACAGGGACCAGCATTTT